This T cell receptor (beta chain) was sequenced during a study of CD8+CD57+ T cells in acquired aplastic anemia. This clonotype was counted only a few times. Its antigen is undetermined. Study-level points and caveats: The study identified about 30 CD8+ CDR3 sequences shared by patients and controls.

The study profiled TCR beta VDJ and CDR3 using genomic DNA as template. TCRdb reprocessed the reads with MiXCR, giving one entry per CDR3 protein. The repertoire holds 150,000 to 200,000 distinct CDR3 sequences, with roughly 64% as singletons. The CDR3 loop spans 12 amino acids. The germline gives CDR1 SGHVS, CDR2 FQNEAQ. Between the trimmed V and J ends, which lost 9 bases and 3 bases, there was a span of 12 bases. The origin of this receptor is a human donor with severe aplastic anemia or a healthy control (not recorded which). Sequenced input: sorted CD4+, CD8+, or CD8+CD57+ T cells (not recorded which) from PBMCs. J is TRBJ2-7 and V is TRBV7-8; perhaps TRBD2 as D (6 bases). The CDR3 DNA reads as TGTGCCAGTAAGGGACTCCTCTACGAGCAGTACTTC. The encoded protein is CASKGLLYEQYF. The full variable domain, in which reference TRBV7-8 and TRBJ2-7 provide the parts outside the CDR3, is GAGVSQSPRYKVAKRGQDVALRCDPISGHVSLFWYQQALGQGPEFLTYFQNEAQLDKSGLPSDRFFAERPEGSVSTLKIQRTQQEDSAVYLCASKGLLYEQYFGPGTRLTVT.